The present entry profiles one T cell receptor (beta chain) with its context. Trimming removed 4 bases from V and 6 bases from J, with 18 bases in between. The germline gives CDR1 SGHRS, CDR2 YFSETQ. The CDR3 runs to 15 residues. This sample stems from a study of blood T cell repertoires in COVID-19. Original processing methods: Amplification of reference gene primers provided the estimated nucleated cell counts. The data were produced by immunoSEQ multiplex PCR, yet TCRdb's version contains in-frame clones alone and is incomplete. V, J and clone size derive from that table, while D and trimming were established from the DNA sequence. The sample has 52,000 or so clones, around 85% seen once.

The V gene is TRBV5-1, the J gene TRBJ2-3; D ambiguous. This receptor was taken from a woman between 65 and 79 years old with active COVID-19. Material for sequencing was peripheral blood. The CDR3 region has the DNA TGCGCCAGCAGCCTGACAACCCCACGTGGTGATACGCAGTATTTT. This sequence encodes CASSLTTPRGDTQYF.